A selection of T cell receptor beta chains follows, all from one sample in a study of blood T cell repertoires in COVID-19. Here immunoSEQ multiplex PCR was the method, and the copy in TCRdb shows in-frame clones only, minus some. The sample comprises about 100,000 clones, around 79% of which are singletons, and approximately 24% rests with the top ten. What was sequenced was peripheral blood. The origin of the receptors is a human donor in a cohort sampled during active COVID-19. Each CDR3 is given with its conserved first and last residue. The D gene is left open where the match is weak. For some rows the clone size is stated as once, few or many, or as a class when expanded; others skip it.

TRBV29-1	NA	TRBD1	TRBJ2-1	TGCAGCGGCGGGACAGGGACAAATGAGCAGTTCTTC	CSGGTGTNEQFF
TRBV7-9	few	NA	TRBJ2-2	TGTGCCAGCAGCTACGACAGTAACACCGGGGAGCTGTTTTTT	CASSYDSNTGELFF
TRBV6-2/TRBV6-3	few	TRBD2	TRBJ2-1	TGTGCCAGCAGTTATAGCGGGAGGCTAAATGAGCAGTTCTTC	CASSYSGRLNEQFF
TRBV21-1	NA	NA	TRBJ1-2	TGTGCCAGCAGCAAAGGAGCCAGGATCTATGGCTACACCTTC	CASSKGARIYGYTF
TRBV7-3	few	TRBD1	TRBJ1-6	TGTGCCAGCAGCCGACAGGGGAATTCACCCCTCCACTTT	CASSRQGNSPLHF
TRBV10-3	NA	TRBD1	TRBJ2-3	TGTGCCATCAGTGACCCACAGGGGGCAAGCACAGATACGCAGTATTTT	CAISDPQGASTDTQYF
TRBV15	NA	TRBD2	TRBJ2-5	TGTGCCACCAGCAGAGATGTAGCGGGCGGTGAGACCCAGTACTTC	CATSRDVAGGETQYF
TRBV2	NA	TRBD1	TRBJ1-4	TGTGCCAGCAGTCAGGGGGCGCTTGAAAAACTGTTTTTT	CASSQGALEKLFF
TRBV5-1	NA	NA	TRBJ2-2	TGCGCCAGCAGCTTGGACAGAACCACCGGGGAGCTGTTTTTT	CASSLDRTTGELFF
TRBV2	few	NA	TRBJ1-1	TGTGCCAGCAGCCGCCAGGGTATGAACACTGAAGCTTTCTTT	CASSRQGMNTEAFF